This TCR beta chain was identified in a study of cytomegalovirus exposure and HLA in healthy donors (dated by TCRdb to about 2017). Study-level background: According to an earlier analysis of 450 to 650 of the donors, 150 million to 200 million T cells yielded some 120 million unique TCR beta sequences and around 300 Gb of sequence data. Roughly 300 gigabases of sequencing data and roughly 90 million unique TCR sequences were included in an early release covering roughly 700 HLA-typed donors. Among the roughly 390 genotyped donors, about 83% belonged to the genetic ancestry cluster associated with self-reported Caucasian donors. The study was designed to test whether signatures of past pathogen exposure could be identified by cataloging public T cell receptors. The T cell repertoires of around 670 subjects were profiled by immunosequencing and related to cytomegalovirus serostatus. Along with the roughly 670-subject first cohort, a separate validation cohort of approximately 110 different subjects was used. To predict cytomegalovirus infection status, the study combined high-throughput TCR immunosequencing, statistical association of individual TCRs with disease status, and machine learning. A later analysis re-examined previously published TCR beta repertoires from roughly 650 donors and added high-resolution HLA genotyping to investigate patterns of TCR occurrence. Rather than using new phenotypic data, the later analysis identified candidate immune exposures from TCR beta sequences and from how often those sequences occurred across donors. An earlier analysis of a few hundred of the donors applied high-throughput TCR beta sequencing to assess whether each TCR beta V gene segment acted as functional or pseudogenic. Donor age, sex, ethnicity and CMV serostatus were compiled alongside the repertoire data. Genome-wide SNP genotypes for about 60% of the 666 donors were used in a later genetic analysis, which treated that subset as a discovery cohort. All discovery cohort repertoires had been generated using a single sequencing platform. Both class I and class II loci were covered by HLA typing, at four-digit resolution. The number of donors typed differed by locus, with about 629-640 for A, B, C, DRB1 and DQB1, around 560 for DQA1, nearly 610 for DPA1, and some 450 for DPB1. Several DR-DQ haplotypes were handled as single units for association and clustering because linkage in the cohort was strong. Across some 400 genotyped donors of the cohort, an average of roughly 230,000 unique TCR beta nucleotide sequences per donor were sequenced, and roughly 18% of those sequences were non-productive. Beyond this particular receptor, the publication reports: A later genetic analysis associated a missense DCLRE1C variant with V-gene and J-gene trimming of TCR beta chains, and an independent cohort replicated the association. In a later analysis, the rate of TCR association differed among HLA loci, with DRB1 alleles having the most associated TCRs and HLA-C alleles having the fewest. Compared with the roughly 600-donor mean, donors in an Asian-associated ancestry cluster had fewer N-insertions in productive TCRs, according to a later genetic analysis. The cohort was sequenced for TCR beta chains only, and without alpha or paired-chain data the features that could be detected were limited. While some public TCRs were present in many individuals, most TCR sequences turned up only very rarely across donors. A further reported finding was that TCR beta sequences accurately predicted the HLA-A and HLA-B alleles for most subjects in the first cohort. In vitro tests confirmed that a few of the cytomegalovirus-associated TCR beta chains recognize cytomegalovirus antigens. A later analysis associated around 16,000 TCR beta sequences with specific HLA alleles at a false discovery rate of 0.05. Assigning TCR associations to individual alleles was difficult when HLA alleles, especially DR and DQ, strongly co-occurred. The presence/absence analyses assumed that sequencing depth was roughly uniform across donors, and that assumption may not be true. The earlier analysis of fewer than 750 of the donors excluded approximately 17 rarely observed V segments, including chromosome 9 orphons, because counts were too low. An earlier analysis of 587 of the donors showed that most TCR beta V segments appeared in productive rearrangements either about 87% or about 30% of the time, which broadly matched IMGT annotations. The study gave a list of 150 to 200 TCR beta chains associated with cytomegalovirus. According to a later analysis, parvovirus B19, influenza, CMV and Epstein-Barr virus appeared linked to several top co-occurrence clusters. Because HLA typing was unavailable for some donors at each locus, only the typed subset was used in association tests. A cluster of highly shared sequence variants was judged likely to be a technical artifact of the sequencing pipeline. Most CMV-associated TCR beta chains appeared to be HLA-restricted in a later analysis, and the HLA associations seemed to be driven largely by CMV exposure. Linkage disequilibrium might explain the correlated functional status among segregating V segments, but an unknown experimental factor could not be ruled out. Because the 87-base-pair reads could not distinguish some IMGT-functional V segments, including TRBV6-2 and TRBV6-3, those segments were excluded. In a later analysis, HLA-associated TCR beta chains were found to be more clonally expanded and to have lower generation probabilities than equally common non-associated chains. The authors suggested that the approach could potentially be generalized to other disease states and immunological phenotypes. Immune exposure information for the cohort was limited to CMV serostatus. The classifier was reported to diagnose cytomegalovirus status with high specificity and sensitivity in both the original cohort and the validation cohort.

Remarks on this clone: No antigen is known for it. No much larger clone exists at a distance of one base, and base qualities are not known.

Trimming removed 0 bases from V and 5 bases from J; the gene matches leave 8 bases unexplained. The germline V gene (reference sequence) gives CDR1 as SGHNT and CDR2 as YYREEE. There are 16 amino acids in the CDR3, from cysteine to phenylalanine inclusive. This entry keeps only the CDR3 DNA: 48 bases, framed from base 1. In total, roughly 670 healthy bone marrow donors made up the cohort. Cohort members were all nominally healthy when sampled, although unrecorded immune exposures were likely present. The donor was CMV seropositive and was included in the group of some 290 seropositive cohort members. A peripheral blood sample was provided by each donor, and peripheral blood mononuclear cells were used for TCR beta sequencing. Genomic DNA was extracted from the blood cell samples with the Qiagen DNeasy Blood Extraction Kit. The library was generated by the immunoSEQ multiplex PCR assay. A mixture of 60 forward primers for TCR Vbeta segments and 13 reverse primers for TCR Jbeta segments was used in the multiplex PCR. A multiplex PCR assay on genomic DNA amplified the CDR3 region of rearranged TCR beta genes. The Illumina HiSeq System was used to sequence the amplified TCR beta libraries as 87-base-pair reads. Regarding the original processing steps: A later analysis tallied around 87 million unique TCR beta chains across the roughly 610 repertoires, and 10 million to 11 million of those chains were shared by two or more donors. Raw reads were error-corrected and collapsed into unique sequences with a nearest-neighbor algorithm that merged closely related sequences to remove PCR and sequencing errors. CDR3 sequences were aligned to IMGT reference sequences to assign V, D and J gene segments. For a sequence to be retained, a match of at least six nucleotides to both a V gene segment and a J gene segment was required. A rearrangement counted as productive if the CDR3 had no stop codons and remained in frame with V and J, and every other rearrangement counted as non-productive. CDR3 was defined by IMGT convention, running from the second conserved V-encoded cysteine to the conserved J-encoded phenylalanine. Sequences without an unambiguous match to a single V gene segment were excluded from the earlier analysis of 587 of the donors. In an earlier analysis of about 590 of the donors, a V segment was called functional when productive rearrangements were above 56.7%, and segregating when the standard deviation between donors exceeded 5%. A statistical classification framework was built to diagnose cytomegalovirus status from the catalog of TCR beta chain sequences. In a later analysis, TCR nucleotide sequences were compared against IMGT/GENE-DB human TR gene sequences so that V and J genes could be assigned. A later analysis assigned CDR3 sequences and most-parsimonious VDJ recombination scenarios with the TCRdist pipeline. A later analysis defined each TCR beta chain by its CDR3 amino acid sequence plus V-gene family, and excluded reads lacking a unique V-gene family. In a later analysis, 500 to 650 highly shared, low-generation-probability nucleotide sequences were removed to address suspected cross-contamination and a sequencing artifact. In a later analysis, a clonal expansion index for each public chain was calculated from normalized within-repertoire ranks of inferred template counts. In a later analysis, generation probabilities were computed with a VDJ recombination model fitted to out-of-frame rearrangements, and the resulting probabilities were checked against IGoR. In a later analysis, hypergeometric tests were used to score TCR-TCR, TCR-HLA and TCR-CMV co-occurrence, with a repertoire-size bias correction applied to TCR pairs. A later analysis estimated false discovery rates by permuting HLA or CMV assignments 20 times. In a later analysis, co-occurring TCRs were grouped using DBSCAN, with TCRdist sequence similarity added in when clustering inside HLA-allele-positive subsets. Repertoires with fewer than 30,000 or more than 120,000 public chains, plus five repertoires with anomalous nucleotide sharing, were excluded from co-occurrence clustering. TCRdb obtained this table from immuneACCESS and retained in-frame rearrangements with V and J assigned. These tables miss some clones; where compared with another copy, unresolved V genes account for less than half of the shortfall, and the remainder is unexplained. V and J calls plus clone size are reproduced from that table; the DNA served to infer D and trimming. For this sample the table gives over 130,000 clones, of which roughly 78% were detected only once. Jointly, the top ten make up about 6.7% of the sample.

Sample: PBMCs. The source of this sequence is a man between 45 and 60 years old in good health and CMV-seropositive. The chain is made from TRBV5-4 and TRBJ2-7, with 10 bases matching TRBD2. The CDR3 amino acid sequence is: CASSLGGASGSNEQYF. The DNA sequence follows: TGTGCCAGCAGCTTGGGGGGGGCTAGCGGGAGCAACGAGCAGTACTTC.